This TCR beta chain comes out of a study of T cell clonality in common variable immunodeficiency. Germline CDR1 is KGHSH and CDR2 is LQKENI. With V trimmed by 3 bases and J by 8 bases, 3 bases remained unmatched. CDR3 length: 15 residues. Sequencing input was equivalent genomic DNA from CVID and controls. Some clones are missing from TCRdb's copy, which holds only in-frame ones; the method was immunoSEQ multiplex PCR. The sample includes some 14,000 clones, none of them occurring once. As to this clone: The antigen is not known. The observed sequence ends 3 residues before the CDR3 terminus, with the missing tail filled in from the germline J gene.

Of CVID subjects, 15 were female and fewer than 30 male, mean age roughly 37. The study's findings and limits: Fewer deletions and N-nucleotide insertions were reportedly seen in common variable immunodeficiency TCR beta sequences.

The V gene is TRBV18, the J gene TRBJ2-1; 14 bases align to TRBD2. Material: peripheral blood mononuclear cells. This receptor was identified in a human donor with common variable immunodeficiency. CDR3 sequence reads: CASSPGTSGGYEQFF. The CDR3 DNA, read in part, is TGTGCCAGCTCACCCGGGACTAGCGGGGGTTATGAG.